The clone carrying this TCR beta chain was observed at least ten times. The source of the sample is a study of CD8 T cells in ankylosing spondylitis. MiXCR, run by TCRdb on the 5' RACE reads, gives a single entry per CDR3 protein. The top ten hold about 12% of the sample, which has 100,000 to 150,000 distinct CDR3 sequences, roughly 6.6% seen once. Sequenced input: blood, either unsorted or a sorted T cell fraction (not recorded which). The sequence was obtained from a male donor with ankylosing spondylitis or in good health (not recorded which).

The DNA of the CDR3 is TGTGCCTGGAGTACGGGGGGGAAGGGAAATGAGCAGTTCTTC. It encodes CAWSTGGKGNEQFF. The rearrangement links TRBV30 to TRBJ2-1; 8 nucleotides match TRBD2. V trimming: 2 bases; J trimming: 7 bases; junction bases outside the gene matches: 7. Germline CDR1 is GTSNPN and CDR2 is SVGIG (reference sequence). The CDR3 runs 14 residues.